These 17 T cell receptor beta chains were sequenced from one sample in a study of T cell repertoires in cytomegalovirus infection. In TCRdb, the reads were re-called with MiXCR into one record per CDR3 protein. The table has roughly 190,000 distinct CDR3 sequences, roughly 9% seen once. Sequencing was carried out using PBMCs. The receptors originated from a human donor in good health (CMV status not recorded). Some clones in this sample may be carry-over from other donors' samples.

The chain links TRBV12-3 or TRBV12-4 to TRBJ2-7; 9 nucleotides agree with TRBD1. V lost 4 bases to trimming and J lost 0 bases; unmatched junction nucleotides: 7. The CDR3 is 16 amino acids. The CDR3 sequence: CASSSRQGGSSYEQYF. The CDR3 DNA reads as TGTGCCAGCAGTTCGAGACAGGGGGGGAGCTCCTACGAGCAGTACTTC.

This chain joins TRBV20-1 and TRBJ2-7; 7 bases are shared with TRBD1. The V and J ends lost 5 bases and 4 bases, in that order; junction bases with no gene match: 8. The CDR3 extends over 13 amino acids. Per germline, CDR1 DFQATT and CDR2 SNEGSKA (reference sequence). The CDR3 loop is CSASGTDLYEQYF. The CDR3 DNA is TGCAGTGCTTCCGGGACAGACCTTTACGAGCAGTACTTC.

This clonotype was recorded at least ten times. The V call is TRBV7-2, the J call TRBJ1-4, with TRBD1 matching over 7 bases. This CDR3 has 14 residues. Germline values: CDR1 SGHTA, CDR2 FQGNSA. The junction had 7 bases not matched to a gene; V was cut back by 5 bases and J by 7 bases. Here the CDR3 DNA reads TGTGCCAGCAGCCCTGGGACAGATCCTGAAAAACTGTTTTTT. Translating gives CASSPGTDPEKLFF. Together with reference TRBV7-2 and TRBJ1-4, the CDR3 gives the full variable domain: GAGVSQSPSNKVTEKGKDVELRCDPISGHTALYWYRQSLGQGLEFLIYFQGNSAPDKSGLPSDRFSAERTGGSVSTLTIQRTQQEDSAVYLCASSPGTDPEKLFFGSGTQLSVL.

This clonotype appeared many times. This chain connects TRBV6-1 to TRBJ1-1; 7 bases agree with TRBD1. Germline V CDR1 and CDR2: MNHNS, SASEGT. The CDR3 has 17 residues. V lost 6 bases and J lost 0; bases outside the gene matches: 13. The CDR3 spells CASRPGQAELMNTEAFF. The CDR3 DNA is TGTGCCAGCAGACCCGGACAGGCGGAATTAATGAACACTGAAGCTTTCTTT.

This clonotype came up many times. The V and J genes are TRBV6-1 and TRBJ1-2; D gene unclear. Per the germline V gene, CDR1 is MNHNS and CDR2 is SASEGT. V was trimmed by 0 bases and J by 8 bases, leaving 7 bases between them. The CDR3 covers 12 residues. The CDR3 region has the DNA TGTGCCAGCAGTGAAGCGCTTGGGGGCTACACCTTC. Its protein is CASSEALGGYTF.

V gene TRBV20-1 combines with J gene TRBJ2-6; no clear D. Trimming stripped 1 base from V and 0 bases from J, with 4 bases between. The V gene's germline CDR1 is DFQATT and CDR2 SNEGSKA (reference sequence). CDR3 length equals 14 residues. In DNA, the CDR3 is TGCAGTGCTAGAGGAAACTCTGGGGCCAACGTCCTGACTTTC. Residues: CSARGNSGANVLTF.

The chain uses TRBV19 and TRBJ1-5; 9 bases are a match to TRBD1. This CDR3 has 17 residues. The V gene end was trimmed by 5 bases and the J gene end by 2 bases; junction bases not matched to a gene: 10. Germline V gene sequence: CDR1 LNHDA, CDR2 SQIVND (reference sequence). This CDR3 reads CASSPGTGHFGNQPQHF. For the CDR3, the DNA is TGTGCCAGTAGTCCCGGGACAGGGCATTTCGGCAATCAGCCCCAGCATTTT.

Many counts were recorded for this clonotype. V usage is TRBV7-2 and J usage is TRBJ1-1, with D hard to call. The V end was cut by 3 bases, the J end by 1 base, with 12 bases between. CDR1 and CDR2 (germline): SGHTA, FQGNSA. CDR3 length equals 15 residues. CDR3 bases: TGTGCCAGCAGCTTTTCGGGGATCCAGAACACTGAAGCTTTCTTT. Translation: CASSFSGIQNTEAFF.

This clonotype turned up a few times. The chain joins TRBV29-1 to TRBJ2-1; 10 bases align to TRBD2. The germline V gene encodes CDR1 SQVTM and CDR2 ANQGSEA. The CDR3 has 14 residues. CDR3 DNA sequence: TGCAGTTCGGGAGGTAGCGGGAGGTTAAATGAGCAGTTCTTC. Residues: CSSGGSGRLNEQFF.

This clonotype was recorded at least ten times. This chain connects TRBV7-8 to TRBJ1-6; D is uncertain. Germline CDR1 SGHVS, CDR2 FQNEAQ. This CDR3 has 12 residues. Between the trimmed V and J ends, which lost 1 base and 9 bases, there was a span of 4 bases. Here the CDR3 DNA reads TGTGCCAGCAGCTTAGTTTCTTCACCCCTCCACTTT. It encodes CASSLVSSPLHF.

This clonotype has ten or more counts. This sequence joins TRBV7-9 and TRBJ1-2; 8 bases are shared with TRBD1. The junction had 11 bases not matched to a gene; V was cut back by 4 bases and J by 4 bases. This CDR3 comprises 16 residues. Germline CDR1 reads SEHNR; CDR2 reads FQNEAQ (reference sequence). CDR3 amino acids: CASSSRDRGGGYGYTF. The DNA of the CDR3 is TGTGCCAGCAGCTCCCGCGACAGGGGAGGTGGCTATGGCTACACCTTC.

This clonotype was seen at least ten times. The CDR3 region is CASSTTRSGNTIYF. CDR3 sequence (DNA): TGTGCCAGTAGTACGACTCGCTCTGGAAACACCATATATTTT. This sequence joins TRBV19 and TRBJ1-3; D remains ambiguous. The CDR3 length is 14 residues. V was pared by 4 bases and J by 0 bases, with 7 bases between. Germline CDR1 reads LNHDA; CDR2 reads SQIVND (reference sequence). The variable domain in full, completed from reference TRBV19 and TRBJ1-3, reads DGGITQSPKYLFRKEGQNVTLSCEQNLNHDAMYWYRQDPGQGLRLIYYSQIVNDFQKGDIAEGYSVSREKKESFPLTVTSAQKNPTAFYLCASSTTRSGNTIYFGEGSWLTVV.

This clonotype was counted at least ten times. V gene TRBV7-9 combines with J gene TRBJ2-7; D unresolved. This CDR3 comprises 13 residues. The germline CDR1 and CDR2 sequences are SEHNR and FQNEAQ (reference sequence). Between the trimmed V and J ends, which lost 5 bases and 6 bases, there was a span of 14 bases. The CDR3 loop reads CASSPLLGGEQYF. Written as DNA, the CDR3 is TGTGCCAGCAGCCCACTACTCGGTGGCGAGCAGTACTTC.

This clonotype was observed once. This may be a read error: a much more frequent sequence differs by one nucleotide. The CDR3 loop reads CANSFGAEQYF. The CDR3 bases are TGTGCCAACAGTTTCGGGGCCGAGCAGTACTTC. J is TRBJ2-7 and V is TRBV12-3 or TRBV12-4; D is tentatively TRBD1 or TRBD2 (5 bases each). This CDR3 is 11 amino acids long.

V is TRBV7-8 and J is TRBJ2-5; maybe TRBD1 (6 bases). V gave up 3 bases and J gave up 3 bases, with 17 bases separating them. The CDR3 length is 16 residues. The germline V gene encodes CDR1 SGHVS and CDR2 FQNEAQ. CDR3 residues: CASSLHDPTGKETQYF. The DNA of the CDR3 is TGTGCCAGCAGCTTGCATGATCCAACAGGGAAAGAGACCCAGTACTTC.

This clonotype was found many times. The chain links TRBV7-8 to TRBJ2-2, with 10 positions matching TRBD2. With V trimmed by 1 base and J by 1 base, 6 bases remained unmatched. The V gene's germline CDR1 is SGHVS and CDR2 FQNEAQ. The CDR3 runs to 18 residues. The CDR3 DNA reads TGTGCCAGCAGCTTAGGGTCGGCTAGCGGGGGGAACACCGGGGAGCTGTTTTTT. It translates to CASSLGSASGGNTGELFF.

The table lists this clonotype with many counts. The rearrangement joins TRBV28 to TRBJ1-5, with D unclear. V lost 8 bases and J 0 bases, leaving 11 bases between the germline ends. This CDR3 has 14 residues. From germline, CDR1 is MDHEN and CDR2 SYDVKM. The DNA of the CDR3 is TGTGCCAGCGAGGCAGCTTATAGCAATCAGCCCCAGCATTTT. This codes for CASEAAYSNQPQHF.